This T cell receptor beta chain is drawn from a study of CXCR3-negative and CXCR3-positive naive CD8 T cells. The study, taken as a whole, reports: Across naive subsets, surface CD5 expression was comparable, and TCR strength was inferred from properties of the TRB CDR3. Cryopreserved cells showed partially decreased CXCR3 expression, and most assays used fresh PBMCs. Relative to memory CD8+ cells, whose diversity was much lower, both naive subsets had comparably high diversity. Compared with CXCR3-negative naive cells, CXCR3-positive naive cells showed more hydrophobic TRB CDR3s. Memory cells diverged, while naive CXCR3-positive and CXCR3-negative cells had similar TRBV-TRBJ usage.

cDNA libraries for TRB were generated by 5' RACE incorporating UMI labels. No DNA is given; TCRdb re-called the 5' RACE reads and lists each CDR3 protein once. The sample table includes more than 75,000 distinct CDR3 sequences. Details on this clonotype: The antigen is unknown.

Material for sequencing was naive CXCR3+ CD8+ T cells from blood. Subset given: CD45RO-CCR7+CD27+CD95- naive CD8+ T cells expressing CXCR3 (TNR3+). The TCR originated in a human donor in good health. Some clones in this sample may be carry-over from other donors' samples.

CDR3 protein: CSAISRVSSYEQYF. This chain connects TRBV20-1 to TRBJ2-7. This CDR3 is 14 amino acids long. CDR1 and CDR2 from the germline V gene are DFQATT and SNEGSKA (reference sequence).